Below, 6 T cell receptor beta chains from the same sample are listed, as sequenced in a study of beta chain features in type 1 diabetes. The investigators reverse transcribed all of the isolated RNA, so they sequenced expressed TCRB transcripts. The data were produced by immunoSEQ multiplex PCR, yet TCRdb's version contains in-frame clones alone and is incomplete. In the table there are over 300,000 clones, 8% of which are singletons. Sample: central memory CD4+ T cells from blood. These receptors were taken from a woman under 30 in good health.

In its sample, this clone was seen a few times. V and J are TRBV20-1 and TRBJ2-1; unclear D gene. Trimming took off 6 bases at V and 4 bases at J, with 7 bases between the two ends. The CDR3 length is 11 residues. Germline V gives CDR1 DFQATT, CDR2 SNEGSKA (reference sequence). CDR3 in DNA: TGCAGTGCACAAGGATACAATGAGCAGTTCTTC. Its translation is CSAQGYNEQFF.

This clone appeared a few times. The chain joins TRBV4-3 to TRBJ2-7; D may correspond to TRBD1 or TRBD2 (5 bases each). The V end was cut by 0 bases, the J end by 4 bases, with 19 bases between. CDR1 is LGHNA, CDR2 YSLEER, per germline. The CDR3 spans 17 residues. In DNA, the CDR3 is TGCGCCAGCAGCCAAGAAACGGGGCGGAGGAGTGGGTACGAGCAGTACTTC. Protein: CASSQETGRRSGYEQYF.

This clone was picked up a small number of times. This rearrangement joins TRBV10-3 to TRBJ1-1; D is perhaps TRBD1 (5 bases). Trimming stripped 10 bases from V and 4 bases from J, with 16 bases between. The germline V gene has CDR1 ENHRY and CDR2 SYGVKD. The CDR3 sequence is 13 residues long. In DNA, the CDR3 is TGTGCCACCCGGTCGAGTGGGGCCACTGAAGCTTTCTTT. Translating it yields CATRSSGATEAFF.

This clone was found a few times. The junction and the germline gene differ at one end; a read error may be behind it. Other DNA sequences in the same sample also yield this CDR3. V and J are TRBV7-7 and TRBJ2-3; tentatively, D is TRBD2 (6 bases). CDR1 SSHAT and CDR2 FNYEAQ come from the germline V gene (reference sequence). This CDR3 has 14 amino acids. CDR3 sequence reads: CASSLGTSTDTQYF. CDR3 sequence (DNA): TGTGCTAGCAGCTTAGGGACTAGCACAGATACGCAGTATTTT.

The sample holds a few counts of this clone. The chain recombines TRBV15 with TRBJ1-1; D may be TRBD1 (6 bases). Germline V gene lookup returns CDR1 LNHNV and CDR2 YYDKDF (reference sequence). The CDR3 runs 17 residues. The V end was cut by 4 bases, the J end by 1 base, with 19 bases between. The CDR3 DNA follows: TGTGCCACCAGCACCTCCAAAACAGGGACGTGGAACACTGAAGCTTTCTTT. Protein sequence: CATSTSKTGTWNTEAFF.

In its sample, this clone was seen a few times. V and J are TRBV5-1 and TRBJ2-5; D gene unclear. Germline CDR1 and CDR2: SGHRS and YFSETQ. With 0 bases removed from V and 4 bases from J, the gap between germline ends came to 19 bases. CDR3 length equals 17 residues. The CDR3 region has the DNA TGCGCCAGCAGCTTGGGCTTAGGGCGGTCCTCCCTAGAGACCCAGTACTTC. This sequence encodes CASSLGLGRSSLETQYF.